This TCR beta chain was recovered during a study of T cell responses to AZD1222 COVID-19 vaccine. Across the study: Both about-4-week and about-12-week second-dose recipients were combined. Points from the study as a whole: White British ancestry dominated among donors, who included more females, and clonal diversity was possibly underestimated. Within unmutated variant regions lay the reported targets of nearly half of spike-specific TCRs. Vaccine-related CD4 TCRs covered spike, predominating at 160-218 and 743-854.

As to this clone: Antigen: not known.

TCRdb's copy holds only in-frame clones and misses some; the assay was immunoSEQ multiplex PCR. The sample records 110,000 or so clones, about 87% being singletons. The receptor was derived from an adult in good health. The sequenced sample was peripheral blood, obtained on day 0 of AZD1222 vaccination.

CDR3 in amino acids: CASSQVTGGTEAFF. Here the CDR3 DNA reads TGTGCCAGCAGCCAAGTGACAGGGGGTACTGAAGCTTTCTTT. This rearrangement joins TRBV14 to TRBJ1-1; 9 bases line up with TRBD1. CDR1 is SGHDN and CDR2 is FVKESK in the germline V gene. The CDR3 is 14 residues long. Trimming at V came to 1 base and at J to 5 bases, leaving 2 bases not matched to a gene.